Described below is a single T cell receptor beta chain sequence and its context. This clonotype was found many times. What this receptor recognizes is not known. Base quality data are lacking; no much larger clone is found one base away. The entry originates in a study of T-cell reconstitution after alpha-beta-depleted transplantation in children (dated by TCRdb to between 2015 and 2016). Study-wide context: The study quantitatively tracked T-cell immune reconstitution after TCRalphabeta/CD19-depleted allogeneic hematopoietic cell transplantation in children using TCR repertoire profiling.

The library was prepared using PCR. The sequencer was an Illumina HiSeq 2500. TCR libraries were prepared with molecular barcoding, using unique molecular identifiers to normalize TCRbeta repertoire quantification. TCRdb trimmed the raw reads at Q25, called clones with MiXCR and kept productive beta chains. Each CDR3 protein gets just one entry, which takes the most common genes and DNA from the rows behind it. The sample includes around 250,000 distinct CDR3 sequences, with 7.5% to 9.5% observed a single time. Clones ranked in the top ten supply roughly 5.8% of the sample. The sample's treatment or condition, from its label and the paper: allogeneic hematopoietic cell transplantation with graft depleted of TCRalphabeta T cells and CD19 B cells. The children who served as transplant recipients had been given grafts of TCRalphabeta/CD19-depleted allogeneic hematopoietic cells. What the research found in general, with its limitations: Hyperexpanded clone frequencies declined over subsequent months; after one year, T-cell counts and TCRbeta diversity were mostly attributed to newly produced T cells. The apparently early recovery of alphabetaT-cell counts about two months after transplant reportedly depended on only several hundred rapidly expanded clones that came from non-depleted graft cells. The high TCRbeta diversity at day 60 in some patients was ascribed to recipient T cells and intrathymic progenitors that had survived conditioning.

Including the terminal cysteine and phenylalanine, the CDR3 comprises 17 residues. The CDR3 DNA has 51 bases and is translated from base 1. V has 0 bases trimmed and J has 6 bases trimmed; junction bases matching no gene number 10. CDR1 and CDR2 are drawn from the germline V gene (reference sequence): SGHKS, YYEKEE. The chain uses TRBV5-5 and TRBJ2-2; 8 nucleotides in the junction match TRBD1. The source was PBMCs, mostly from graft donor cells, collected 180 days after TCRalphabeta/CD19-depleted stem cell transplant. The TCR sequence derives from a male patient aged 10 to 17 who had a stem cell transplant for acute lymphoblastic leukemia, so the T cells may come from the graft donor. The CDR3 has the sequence CASSLAPTGGGAGELFF. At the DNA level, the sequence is TGTGCCAGCAGCTTGGCCCCTACAGGGGGAGGTGCCGGGGAGCTGTTTTTT.